This TCR beta chain was identified in a study of T cell responses to AZD1222 COVID-19 vaccine. Study findings and constraints: White British ancestry dominated among donors, who included more females, and clonal diversity was possibly underestimated. Recipients of two AZD1222 doses showed rising Spike-specific TCR breadth and depth. Of spike-specific TCRs, nearly half reportedly target regions left unmutated in variants. Researchers report vaccine-associated CD4 TCRs spanning spike, with dominance at 160-218 and 743-854.

Comments on this clone: The antigen is not known.

Clones were read by immunoSEQ multiplex PCR, and TCRdb kept only the in-frame ones, dropping some. The repertoire holds approximately 84,000 clones, 80% to 90% seen once, with 8% to 13% in the top ten. The CDR3 totals 12 residues. Germline values: CDR1 LGHNT, CDR2 FRNRAP. The V end lost 9 bases, the J end lost 7 bases, and 13 bases lay between the germline ends. The chain couples TRBV12-5 to TRBJ2-1, with D possibly TRBD2 on 5 matching bases. The sequenced sample was peripheral blood, obtained 28 days after the second AZD1222 dose. The source is an adult who received the AZD1222 COVID-19 vaccine. CDR3 region: CASRGLGNEQFF. CDR3 DNA sequence: TGTGCTAGCCGGGGTTTAGGGAATGAGCAGTTCTTC.